The 18 T cell receptor beta chains in this list originate from one sample, sequenced in a study of shared clonotypes between healthy human individuals. The repertoire was sequenced with immunoSEQ multiplex PCR; TCRdb's copy has only in-frame clones and lacks some. The sample has roughly 650,000 clones, about 97% seen once. Material: naive CD4+ T cells sorted from blood. The sample's subset: CD45RA+ positively selected. The receptors originated from a woman between 25 and 40 years old in good health.

A remark on this clone: Other DNA sequences from this sample encode an identical CDR3 as well. V gene TRBV27 combines with J gene TRBJ2-1; D is perhaps TRBD2 (6 bases). The CDR3 extends over 15 amino acids. The V end was cut by 0 bases, the J end by 1 base, with 7 bases between. Looked up from germline, CDR1 is MNHEY and CDR2 is SMNVEV (reference sequence). CDR3 sequence: CASSLSGSSYNEQFF. For the CDR3, the DNA is TGTGCCAGCAGTTTATCCGGGAGTTCCTACAATGAGCAGTTCTTC.

This chain links TRBV5-1 with TRBJ1-2; 11 bases line up with TRBD1. In germline, CDR1 is SGHRS, CDR2 YFSETQ. The CDR3 extends over 19 amino acids. V lost 4 bases and J lost 3; bases outside the gene matches: 17. CDR3 region: CASSDTRRDRGDRDYGYTF. Written as DNA, the CDR3 is TGCGCCAGCAGCGACACGAGGAGGGACAGGGGGGACCGTGACTATGGCTACACCTTC. Full variable domain (missing parts from reference TRBV5-1 and TRBJ1-2): KAGVTQTPRYLIKTRGQQVTLSCSPISGHRSVSWYQQTPGQGLQFLFEYFSETQRNKGNFPGRFSGRQFSNSRSEMNVSTLELGDSALYLCASSDTRRDRGDRDYGYTFGSGTRLTVV.

The V and J genes are TRBV19 and TRBJ1-4; tentative D call: TRBD1 (6 bases). CDR1 and CDR2 (germline): LNHDA, SQIVND (reference sequence). V was shortened by 7 bases and J by 0 bases, with 12 bases between the two germline ends. This CDR3 is 15 amino acids long. CDR3: CASIPQGSTNEKLFF. CDR3 DNA: TGTGCCAGTATTCCACAGGGCTCAACTAATGAAAAACTGTTTTTT. The entire variable domain, with the rest obtained from reference TRBV19 and TRBJ1-4, is as follows: DGGITQSPKYLFRKEGQNVTLSCEQNLNHDAMYWYRQDPGQGLRLIYYSQIVNDFQKGDIAEGYSVSREKKESFPLTVTSAQKNPTAFYLCASIPQGSTNEKLFFGSGTQLSVL.

The V call is TRBV6-5, the J call TRBJ2-1, with 7 bases that match TRBD2. In germline, CDR1 is MNHEY, CDR2 SVGAGI. Germline trimming cut 3 bases from V and 3 bases from J; bases unmatched to any gene: 5. The CDR3 extends over 15 amino acids. The CDR3 protein is CASSYLAVGYNEQFF. CDR3 DNA: TGTGCCAGCAGTTATCTAGCGGTAGGCTACAATGAGCAGTTCTTC.

The chain has TRBV2 and TRBJ2-2; D not certain. Per germline, CDR1 SNHLY and CDR2 FYNNEI. V was trimmed by 5 bases and J by 5 bases, leaving 3 bases between them. The CDR3 is made up of 11 amino acids. As DNA, the CDR3 is TGTGCCAGCAGTTATACCGGGGAGCTGTTTTTT. Amino acid sequence: CASSYTGELFF. The full variable domain, with the rest looked up from reference TRBV2 and TRBJ2-2, is EPEVTQTPSHQVTQMGQEVILRCVPISNHLYFYWYRQILGQKVEFLVSFYNNEISEKSEIFDDQFSVERPDGSNFTLKIRSTKLEDSAMYFCASSYTGELFFGEGSRLTVL.

The DNA of the CDR3 is TGTGCCAGCAGTTACTCTGTAAGTGGTGGCTACACCTTC. This translates into CASSYSVSGGYTF. The V and J genes are TRBV6-5 and TRBJ1-2; D unresolved. V lost 0 bases and J 7 bases, leaving 9 bases between the germline ends. This CDR3 comprises 13 residues. The V gene's germline CDR1 is MNHEY and CDR2 SVGAGI.

The rearrangement uses TRBV5-4 and TRBJ2-6; D not certain. The CDR3 consists of 15 residues. V was pared by 7 bases and J by 4 bases, with 15 bases between. Germline CDR1 SGHNT, CDR2 YYREEE (reference sequence). CDR3 region: CASRRLGSGANVLTF. CDR3 in DNA: TGTGCCAGCCGTCGATTGGGTTCCGGGGCCAACGTCCTGACTTTC.

The chain uses TRBV25-1 and TRBJ2-7; D possibly corresponds to TRBD1 (5 bases). CDR3 length equals 12 residues. From germline, CDR1 is MGHDK and CDR2 SYGVNS. V lost 5 bases to trimming and J lost 4 bases, with 9 bases between them. CDR3 protein: CASSKKGYEQYF. In DNA form, the CDR3 reads TGTGCCAGCAGTAAAAAGGGGTACGAGCAGTACTTC.

The gene calls are TRBV28 and TRBJ2-7; 11 bases fit TRBD2. This CDR3 has 15 amino acids. The germline CDR1 and CDR2 sequences are MDHEN and SYDVKM. The ends lost 4 bases at V and 3 bases at J; junction bases unmatched: 5. DNA of the CDR3: TGTGCCAGCAGTTCAACGGGACTAGCGGTCTACGAGCAGTACTTC. It translates to CASSSTGLAVYEQYF.

The genes are TRBV6-6 and TRBJ1-1, with unresolved D. This CDR3 spans 11 amino acids. Germline V CDR1 and CDR2: MNHNY, SVGAGI (reference sequence). V was trimmed by 0 bases and J by 8 bases, leaving 4 bases between them. CDR3 protein: CASSYSLEAFF. CDR3 nucleotides: TGTGCCAGCAGTTACTCGTTAGAAGCTTTCTTT.

This chain connects TRBV28 to TRBJ2-7; 9 bases align to TRBD1. Germline V gene lookup returns CDR1 MDHEN and CDR2 SYDVKM. This CDR3 region has 15 residues. V gave up 1 base and J gave up 4 bases; unmatched junction bases: 5. CDR3 sequence (DNA): TGTGCCAGCAGTTTATACGGGACAGGGCAATACGAGCAGTACTTC. It is translated as CASSLYGTGQYEQYF. The entire variable domain, with the rest obtained from reference TRBV28 and TRBJ2-7, is as follows: DVKVTQSSRYLVKRTGEKVFLECVQDMDHENMFWYRQDPGLGLRLIYFSYDVKMKEKGDIPEGYSVSREKKERFSLILESASTNQTSMYLCASSLYGTGQYEQYFGPGTRLTVT.

The rearrangement links TRBV4-1 to TRBJ1-1; TRBD1 might be the D (5 bases). The CDR3 has 16 amino acids. Deletions cut 4 bases from V and 6 bases from J, with 21 bases between. Germline values: CDR1 MGHRA, CDR2 YSYEKL. CDR3 residues: CASSLRGGAGYAEAFF. The CDR3 nucleotides read TGCGCCAGCAGCCTCCGTGGCGGGGCTGGGTACGCTGAAGCTTTCTTT.

The chain is built from TRBV28 and TRBJ1-2; unclear D gene. The CDR3 has 14 residues. V lost 3 bases, J lost 8 bases, and 16 bases lay in between. Germline V CDR1 and CDR2: MDHEN, SYDVKM. Here the CDR3 DNA reads TGTGCCAGCAGTTTTGGTCAACGGCAATGGGGCTACACCTTC. This translates into CASSFGQRQWGYTF.

This chain links TRBV14 with TRBJ2-3; no reliable D call. The ends were cut back, 1 base at V and 1 base at J, with 12 bases in the middle. Germline CDR1 reads SGHDN; CDR2 reads FVKESK. The CDR3 has 16 amino acids. The CDR3, as DNA: TGTGCCAGCAGCCAAGTCGGCGGTTGGGGCACAGATACGCAGTATTTT. It translates to CASSQVGGWGTDTQYF.

V is TRBV25-1 and J is TRBJ2-2; 7 bases line up with TRBD1. Germline V gives CDR1 MGHDK, CDR2 SYGVNS. CDR3 size: 15 residues. The V and J ends lost 5 bases and 2 bases, in that order; junction bases with no gene match: 5. CDR3 protein: CASSRWDRNTGELFF. The CDR3, as DNA: TGTGCCAGCAGTAGATGGGACAGAAACACCGGGGAGCTGTTTTTT.

This chain joins TRBV5-1 and TRBJ2-7; 10 bases are shared with TRBD2. Germline values: CDR1 SGHRS, CDR2 YFSETQ. The ends lost 4 bases at V and 1 base at J; junction bases unmatched: 14. The CDR3 has 18 residues. The CDR3 nucleotides read TGCGCCAGCAGCCGGCCCCAACGAGGACTAGCGGATTCCTACGAGCAGTACTTC. This gives the protein CASSRPQRGLADSYEQYF.

This chain joins TRBV7-9 and TRBJ2-7; 7 nucleotides match TRBD2. The germline V gene encodes CDR1 SEHNR and CDR2 FQNEAQ (reference sequence). The CDR3 is 14 amino acids. V lost 1 base and J lost 3; bases outside the gene matches: 3. In nucleotides, the CDR3 is TGTGCCAGCAGCTTAGGGACTAGTAACTACGAGCAGTACTTC. Amino acid sequence: CASSLGTSNYEQYF.

The chain joins TRBV18 to TRBJ2-7; D gene unclear. The germline CDR1 and CDR2 sequences are KGHSH and LQKENI. The CDR3 has 16 amino acids. V was cut by 4 bases and J by 2 bases, with 18 bases left in between. Written as DNA, the CDR3 is TGTGCCAGCTCACTCTCCCCAGCCCGCTCGGCCTACGAGCAGTACTTC. The encoded protein is CASSLSPARSAYEQYF.